These T cell receptor beta chains were read from a single sample in a study of cytomegalovirus exposure and HLA in healthy donors. TCRdb keeps only in-frame clones here, not all; method: immunoSEQ multiplex PCR. The sample yields roughly 140,000 clones, about two thirds seen once. Sequenced material: PBMCs. These receptors were obtained from a man aged 35 to 55 in good health and CMV-seronegative. Both conserved end residues are trimmed from each CDR3. D genes are given only for firm matches.

D: TRBD1; J: TRBJ1-1; V: TRBV6-1; CDR3: ASSGTGARAF
D: TRBD2; J: TRBJ2-7; V: TRBV5-4; CDR3: ASSLLGGRRDEQY
D: TRBD2; J: TRBJ2-1; V: TRBV7-9; CDR3: ASSPWPGTSAGVQF
D: -; J: TRBJ2-7; V: TRBV27; CDR3: ASSLPGGSYEQY
D: -; J: TRBJ2-5; V: TRBV7-7; CDR3: ASSSEGQAGETQY
D: -; J: TRBJ1-3; V: TRBV2; CDR3: ASSTLLEWGNTIY
D: -; J: TRBJ2-3; V: TRBV7-3; CDR3: ASSLSGASDTQY
D: TRBD1; J: TRBJ1-1; V: TRBV28; CDR3: ASSSSGTGELSF
D: TRBD1; J: TRBJ2-2; V: TRBV29-1; CDR3: SVELGQGIGELF
D: -; J: TRBJ2-7; V: TRBV2; CDR3: ASKGDKYYEQY
D: TRBD1; J: TRBJ2-7; V: TRBV7-2; CDR3: ASSSSDRVSFGYEQY
D: -; J: TRBJ2-1; V: TRBV10-3; CDR3: AISEWRGSEQF
D: TRBD1; J: TRBJ2-3; V: TRBV5-5; CDR3: ASSFNPVGQGHTDTQY
D: TRBD1; J: TRBJ2-7; V: TRBV7-9; CDR3: ASSLPDRVYEQY
D: TRBD1; J: TRBJ2-7; V: TRBV10-2; CDR3: ASSESRGHHEQY
D: TRBD1; J: TRBJ2-5; V: TRBV10-1; CDR3: ASSERTGGSETQY
D: -; J: TRBJ2-7; V: TRBV4-3; CDR3: ASSQDTFKEGRNEQY
D: -; J: TRBJ1-4; V: TRBV2; CDR3: ASRMDGGNEKLF
D: -; J: TRBJ1-5; V: TRBV4-1; CDR3: ASSPRVSNQPQH
D: TRBD2; J: TRBJ2-1; V: TRBV10-3; CDR3: AIKLAGGPINEQF
D: TRBD1; J: TRBJ1-5; V: TRBV15; CDR3: ATSRDKGTGVQPQH
D: -; J: TRBJ2-2; V: TRBV28; CDR3: ASSPYTGELF
D: TRBD2; J: TRBJ2-1; V: TRBV5-4; CDR3: ASSLGAGSYNEQF
D: TRBD1; J: TRBJ1-6; V: TRBV18; CDR3: ASSPSHGQGGNSPLH
D: -; J: TRBJ2-2; V: TRBV6-5; CDR3: ASSATSAGELF
D: TRBD1; J: TRBJ1-5; V: TRBV28; CDR3: ASSHLGQGDQPQH
D: -; J: TRBJ1-3; V: TRBV5-6; CDR3: ASSPGFSGNTIY
D: TRBD2; J: TRBJ2-1; V: TRBV7-3; CDR3: ASSLTGPSGGDNEQF
D: -; J: TRBJ2-7; V: TRBV25-1; CDR3: ASTGWHEQY
D: -; J: TRBJ2-7; V: TRBV6-1; CDR3: ASSEYWLVY
D: TRBD1; J: TRBJ2-2; V: TRBV11-3; CDR3: ASSPGWTGDGELF
D: -; J: TRBJ1-4; V: TRBV27; CDR3: ASSHGLGIFEKLF